This T cell receptor beta chain was identified during a study of T cell responses to AZD1222 COVID-19 vaccine. Overall study findings and caveats: Two AZD1222 doses significantly raised spike-specific TCR breadth and depth over controls. Seropositive status at baseline applied to only 5 or 6 AZD1222 recipients. Clonal diversity was possibly underestimated; the donors were predominantly white British and more often female.

This table comes from immunoSEQ multiplex PCR, and its TCRdb copy is limited to in-frame clones, with some not included. The sample records about 270,000 clones, about 94% being singletons. Second doses were pooled across both intervals (about 4 or about 12 weeks). A remark on this clone: Its specificity is not known.

With V trimmed by 7 bases and J by 1 base, 10 bases remained unmatched. From germline, CDR1 is MNHEY and CDR2 SMNVEV (reference sequence). There are 16 residues in the CDR3. The chain combines TRBV27 with TRBJ1-1, with TRBD1 matching over 9 bases. This specimen consisted of peripheral blood, obtained 28 days after the second AZD1222 dose. The clonotype comes from an adult who received the AZD1222 COVID-19 vaccine. Here the CDR3 reads CASNNLGDRANTEAFF. CDR3 nucleotide sequence: TGTGCCAGCAACAACCTCGGGGACAGGGCGAACACTGAAGCTTTCTTT.